Listed below are T cell receptor beta chains from one sample, sequenced in a study of cytomegalovirus exposure and HLA in healthy donors. TCRdb's table, derived via immunoSEQ multiplex PCR, lists solely in-frame clones and lacks some. The sample lists approximately 140,000 clones, roughly 80% occurring once. The sample comprised PBMCs. The receptors were gathered from a man between 35 and 55 years old in good health and CMV-seropositive. Each CDR3 is given with its conserved first and last residue. The D gene is left open where the match is weak. Only some rows state a clone size, as once, few, many or a class for expanded clones.

v_gene	len	d_gene	abundance	j_gene	CDR3aa	CDR3nt
TRBV5-1	13	-	-	TRBJ1-4	CASSLRPGEKLFF	TGCGCCAGCAGCTTGCGGCCGGGAGAAAAACTGTTTTTT
TRBV27	13	TRBD1	few	TRBJ1-1	CASRTGGETEAFF	TGTGCCAGCAGGACAGGGGGCGAAACTGAAGCTTTCTTT
TRBV5-6	11	-	few	TRBJ2-7	CASSLYFEQYF	TGTGCCAGCAGCTTATATTTCGAGCAGTACTTC
TRBV11-2	15	-	-	TRBJ2-7	CASSGGWGQSYEQYF	TGTGCCAGCAGCGGAGGTTGGGGGCAATCCTACGAGCAGTACTTC
TRBV5-1	15	TRBD2	once	TRBJ2-3	CASSLGTSGTDTQYF	TGCGCCAGCAGCTTAGGGACTAGCGGTACAGATACGCAGTATTTT
TRBV11-1	12	-	-	TRBJ2-1	CASSRLGVPQFF	TGTGCCAGCAGCCGTCTAGGTGTTCCCCAGTTCTTC
TRBV6-1	13	-	few	TRBJ2-1	CASEWNRLAEQFF	TGTGCCAGCGAGTGGAATAGGCTAGCCGAGCAGTTCTTC
TRBV18	15	TRBD2	-	TRBJ2-7	CASSPPRGSSYEQYF	TGTGCCAGCTCACCACCGCGCGGGAGCTCCTACGAGCAGTACTTC
TRBV9	16	TRBD2	once	TRBJ2-1	CASSAPGLAGLNEQFF	TGTGCCAGCAGCGCACCGGGACTAGCGGGACTCAATGAGCAGTTCTTC
TRBV5-1	14	-	few	TRBJ1-2	CASSLDNLADGYTF	TGCGCCAGCAGCTTAGACAACCTCGCAGATGGCTACACCTTC
TRBV23-1	14	-	-	TRBJ2-7	CASSHPDRTYEQYF	TGCGCCAGCAGTCACCCCGACAGGACTTACGAGCAGTACTTC
TRBV5-1	13	TRBD1	-	TRBJ1-1	CASSSSDRGEAFF	TGCGCCAGCAGCTCGAGTGACAGGGGGGAAGCTTTCTTT
TRBV29-1	13	-	-	TRBJ2-1	CSVPGNPNNEQFF	TGCAGCGTCCCAGGGAATCCGAACAATGAGCAGTTCTTC
TRBV28	14	-	-	TRBJ2-1	CASRPLGLKPEQFF	TGTGCCAGCAGACCTCTGGGACTGAAACCTGAGCAGTTCTTC
TRBV4-2	15	TRBD2	-	TRBJ2-3	CASSPRTSGTDTQYF	TGTGCCAGCAGCCCCCGGACTAGCGGCACAGATACGCAGTATTTT
TRBV5-1	14	-	-	TRBJ1-6	CASSQGGANSPLHF	TGCGCCAGCAGCCAGGGCGGGGCAAATTCACCCCTCCACTTT
TRBV12-5	21	TRBD2	-	TRBJ2-5	CASGLAGGLAGGPLEPETQYF	TGTGCTAGTGGTTTGGCCGGGGGACTAGCGGGAGGCCCTCTGGAGCCAGAGACCCAGTACTTC
TRBV19	15	TRBD1	-	TRBJ1-2	CASSMGDRDSDGYTF	TGTGCCAGTAGTATGGGGGACAGGGACTCTGATGGCTACACCTTC
TRBV5-6	14	-	-	TRBJ2-1	CASSPGWGVHEQFF	TGTGCCAGCAGCCCTGGCTGGGGAGTCCATGAGCAGTTCTTC
TRBV18	16	-	-	TRBJ2-1	CASSPPNSGSYNEQFF	TGTGCCAGCTCACCACCGAATAGCGGTTCTTACAATGAGCAGTTCTTC
TRBV5-1	15	TRBD2	-	TRBJ2-7	CASSFRLAGSWEQYF	TGCGCCAGCAGCTTCCGACTAGCGGGTAGTTGGGAGCAGTACTTC
TRBV5-8	17	-	-	TRBJ2-3	CASSLGVTGGGTDTQYF	TGTGCCAGCAGCTTGGGGGTCACGGGCGGAGGGACAGATACGCAGTATTTT
TRBV14	16	TRBD2	-	TRBJ2-5	CASSQGDSGGGETQYF	TGTGCCAGCAGCCAAGGAGATAGCGGGGGCGGGGAGACCCAGTACTTC
TRBV7-8	14	-	-	TRBJ2-6	CASSFSGGANVLTF	TGTGCCAGCAGCTTCTCGGGTGGGGCCAACGTCCTGACTTTC
TRBV27	14	TRBD1	once	TRBJ2-1	CASGDSLVGGEQFF	TGTGCCAGCGGGGACAGTCTAGTGGGTGGTGAGCAGTTCTTC
TRBV28	14	TRBD1	few	TRBJ2-7	CASSPNGQGAGSYF	TGTGCCAGCAGCCCCAATGGACAGGGGGCCGGGAGCTACTTC
TRBV9	15	-	-	TRBJ2-5	CASSVVAGRQETQYF	TGTGCCAGCAGCGTAGTGGCGGGCAGGCAAGAGACCCAGTACTTC
TRBV2	14	-	-	TRBJ2-1	CASSQETLSSEQFF	TGTGCCAGCAGTCAAGAGACCCTCTCTAGCGAGCAGTTCTTC
TRBV5-6	17	TRBD1	-	TRBJ2-1	CASSSLTYRDRADEQFF	TGTGCCAGCAGCTCCCTTACATACCGGGACAGGGCAGATGAGCAGTTCTTC
TRBV4-1	13	-	-	TRBJ1-5	CASSRQDNQPQHF	TGCGCCAGCAGCCGTCAGGACAATCAGCCCCAGCATTTT
TRBV28	14	-	-	TRBJ1-5	CASSQVGDNQPQHF	TGTGCCAGCAGCCAAGTGGGAGATAATCAGCCCCAGCATTTT
TRBV6-5	14	-	-	TRBJ2-3	CASSPGQHTDTQYF	TGTGCCAGCAGTCCAGGACAGCACACAGATACGCAGTATTTT
TRBV5-6	15	-	-	TRBJ2-5	CASSSLVSGEETQYF	TGTGCCAGCAGCTCTCTGGTTTCCGGGGAAGAGACCCAGTACTTC
TRBV28	14	TRBD1	few	TRBJ1-3	CASSPTGSGNTIYF	TGTGCCAGCAGTCCGACAGGGTCTGGAAACACCATATATTTT
TRBV4-1	15	-	few	TRBJ2-1	CASSQQSNSYNEQFF	TGCGCCAGCAGCCAACAATCTAACTCCTACAATGAGCAGTTCTTC
TRBV6-5	15	-	-	TRBJ2-3	CANWRAAGRADTQYF	TGTGCCAACTGGCGGGCGGCGGGAAGGGCAGATACGCAGTATTTT
TRBV28	15	-	-	TRBJ1-1	CASSPIRTVNTEAFF	TGTGCCAGCAGTCCCATTCGGACAGTGAACACTGAAGCTTTCTTT
TRBV4-2	16	TRBD2	-	TRBJ2-7	CASSDPGLAVRDEQYF	TGTGCCAGCAGCGATCCGGGACTAGCGGTCAGAGACGAGCAGTACTTC
TRBV28	15	TRBD1	-	TRBJ1-1	CASSLPGQANTEAFF	TGTGCCAGCAGTTTACCGGGACAGGCCAACACTGAAGCTTTCTTT
TRBV27	16	TRBD1	-	TRBJ1-1	CASSLNRRGNRAEAFF	TGTGCCAGCAGTCTGAACCGCAGGGGGAATAGGGCTGAAGCTTTCTTT
TRBV7-3	13	-	-	TRBJ2-7	CASSQNRAGEQYF	TGTGCCAGCAGCCAGAACAGGGCCGGCGAGCAGTACTTC
TRBV6-1	14	TRBD1	-	TRBJ1-5	CASTPGQGNQPQHF	TGTGCCAGCACTCCGGGACAGGGGAATCAGCCCCAGCATTTT
TRBV11-3	13	-	-	TRBJ2-5	CASSLNRQETQYF	TGTGCCAGCAGCTTAAACCGGCAAGAGACCCAGTACTTC
TRBV29-1	12	-	-	TRBJ2-3	CSVLTSTDTQYF	TGCAGCGTGTTAACTAGCACAGATACGCAGTATTTT
TRBV5-1	15	TRBD2	-	TRBJ2-1	CASSAGGLVGNEQFF	TGCGCCAGCAGCGCGGGGGGACTAGTAGGCAATGAGCAGTTCTTC
TRBV6-1	13	TRBD2	many	TRBJ2-3	CAIGLAGPPKQYF	TGTGCCATAGGACTAGCGGGACCTCCTAAGCAGTATTTT
TRBV6-5	15	TRBD2	-	TRBJ2-5	CASSRGLAGVETQYF	TGTGCCAGCAGCCGGGGACTAGCGGGAGTAGAGACCCAGTACTTC
TRBV10-2	13	-	-	TRBJ1-5	CASSDQLNQPQHF	TGCGCCAGCAGTGACCAACTCAATCAGCCCCAGCATTTT
TRBV7-9	15	-	-	TRBJ1-5	CASSLGPEERQPQHF	TGTGCCAGCAGCTTAGGTCCGGAGGAAAGGCAGCCCCAGCATTTT
TRBV7-2	19	TRBD2	-	TRBJ2-1	CASSLLTSGRARSYNEQFF	TGTGCCAGCAGCCTTTTGACTAGCGGGAGGGCTCGCTCCTACAATGAGCAGTTCTTC
TRBV7-3	14	-	-	TRBJ1-5	CASSSVEGDQPQHF	TGTGCCAGCAGCTCGGTTGAGGGGGATCAGCCCCAGCATTTT
TRBV7-9	12	-	few	TRBJ2-3	CASSLGPRTQYF	TGTGCCAGCAGCTTGGGGCCTAGAACGCAGTATTTT